These 18 T cell receptor beta chains were sequenced from one sample in a study of shared clonotypes between healthy human individuals. Produced via immunoSEQ multiplex PCR; TCRdb's table is partial and in-frame only. There are roughly 2.2 million clones in the sample; over 85% occur only once, and 0.35% to 0.5% lies in the top ten. Sequencing was performed on naive CD4+ T cells from PBMCs. Subset: CD45RA+ positively selected. The receptors derive from a young man in good health. Some clones in this sample may be carry-over from other donors' samples.

This chain connects TRBV5-6 to TRBJ2-7; D may match TRBD1 or TRBD2 (6 bases each). V lost 0 bases, J lost 9 bases, and 16 bases lay in between. The CDR3 loop spans 14 amino acids. Germline CDR1 reads SGHDT; CDR2 reads YYEEEE. The CDR3 spells CASSLAGALGRQYF. The CDR3 bases are TGTGCCAGCAGCTTGGCGGGGGCCCTGGGGCGGCAGTACTTC. The full variable domain, with the rest looked up from reference TRBV5-6 and TRBJ2-7, is DAGVTQSPTHLIKTRGQQVTLRCSPKSGHDTVSWYQQALGQGPQFIFQYYEEEERQRGNFPDRFSGHQFPNYSSELNVNALLLGDSALYLCASSLAGALGRQYFGPGTRLTVT.

The rearrangement joins TRBV5-1 to TRBJ2-7, with 8 bases identical to TRBD1. The CDR3 has 15 residues. Germline CDR1 is SGHRS and CDR2 is YFSETQ. V trimming: 4 bases; J trimming: 0 bases; junction bases outside the gene matches: 6. The CDR3 region is CASSRGTGDSYEQYF. CDR3 DNA: TGCGCCAGCAGCCGGGGGACAGGCGACTCCTACGAGCAGTACTTC.

The V call is TRBV27, the J call TRBJ2-7, with unresolved D. The CDR3 is made up of 14 amino acids. CDR1 is MNHEY and CDR2 is SMNVEV in the germline V gene (reference sequence). V lost 4 bases and J 0 bases, leaving 10 bases between the germline ends. CDR3 DNA sequence: TGTGCCAGCAGTTCACTCCCGAGCTCCTACGAGCAGTACTTC. It specifies CASSSLPSSYEQYF.

The chain has TRBV5-1 and TRBJ2-1; TRBD2 agrees at 7 bases. CDR3 length: 16 amino acids. The J segment lost 2 bases and the V segment lost 2 bases, leaving 7 bases of the junction unmatched. In germline, CDR1 is SGHRS, CDR2 YFSETQ. In DNA form, the CDR3 reads TGCGCCAGCAGCTTAATGGTCGGGACTACCTACAATGAGCAGTTCTTC. Translation gives CASSLMVGTTYNEQFF.

V and J are TRBV28 and TRBJ1-5, with D tentatively TRBD1 (5 bases). Per germline, CDR1 MDHEN and CDR2 SYDVKM. V was shortened by 5 bases and J by 5 bases, with 16 bases between the two germline ends. CDR3 length: 15 residues. CDR3 nucleotides: TGTGCCAGCAGTCCCCAGGGTCCCTCTTATCAGCCCCAGCATTTT. This translates into CASSPQGPSYQPQHF.

Written as DNA, the CDR3 is TGTGCCAGCAGTGAACAGAGCAATCAGCCCCAGCATTTT. As protein: CASSEQSNQPQHF. This sequence joins TRBV2 and TRBJ1-5, with D uncertain. Germline CDR1 and CDR2: SNHLY and FYNNEI. V lost 2 bases, J lost 1 base, and 3 bases lay in between. The CDR3 has 13 residues.

This clone was seen once. The gene calls are TRBV5-5 and TRBJ2-5; tentative D call: TRBD1 (6 bases). Germline values: CDR1 SGHKS, CDR2 YYEKEE (reference sequence). CDR3 length equals 14 residues. The germline V and J ends were trimmed by 5 bases and 5 bases, with 16 bases remaining between them. The CDR3 loop is CASRLSTGAETQYF. DNA of the CDR3: TGTGCCAGCAGGTTGTCGACAGGCGCCGAGACCCAGTACTTC.

V gene TRBV4-2 combines with J gene TRBJ2-7; 12 bases are a match to TRBD2. The CDR3 length is 19 residues. V was pared by 1 base and J by 1 base, with 11 bases of the junction left unmatched. Germline values: CDR1 LGHNA, CDR2 YNFKEQ. CDR3 loop: CASSQGTSGIWGGSYEQYF. The CDR3 DNA sequence: TGTGCCAGCAGCCAAGGGACTAGCGGGATATGGGGGGGGTCCTACGAGCAGTACTTC.

The rearrangement links TRBV2 to TRBJ2-1, with TRBD1 matching 10 bases. J lost 7 bases, V lost 8 bases, and 14 bases had no gene match. The CDR3 has 16 amino acids. Germline values: CDR1 SNHLY, CDR2 FYNNEI. CDR3 in amino acids: CASGSGGTGVGNEQFF. The DNA of the CDR3 is TGTGCCAGCGGTTCCGGTGGGACAGGGGTCGGGAATGAGCAGTTCTTC.

The chain links TRBV11-3 to TRBJ2-7; 11 bases match TRBD2. V lost 5 bases and J lost 10; bases outside the gene matches: 7. This CDR3 region has 13 residues. CDR1 is SGHNT and CDR2 is YENEEA in the germline V gene. The CDR3 DNA reads TGTGCCAGCAGCCCGGGACTAGCGGAAGAACAGTACTTC. Protein sequence: CASSPGLAEEQYF.

For this clone: Other DNA sequences in the sample encode the same CDR3. The CDR3 sequence: CASSPQGATNEKLFF. Written as DNA, the CDR3 is TGTGCCAGCTCACCACAGGGGGCAACTAATGAAAAACTGTTTTTT. This chain uses TRBV18 with TRBJ1-4; a weak D match, TRBD1 (6 bases). CDR1 is KGHSH, CDR2 LQKENI, per germline. The V end lost 1 base, the J end lost 0 bases, and 6 bases lay between the germline ends. This CDR3 comprises 15 residues.

The chain recombines TRBV6-1 with TRBJ2-7, with D possibly TRBD2 on 5 matching bases. Germline loops: CDR1 MNHNS, CDR2 SASEGT. Trimming took 3 bases from V and 0 from J, leaving 9 bases between them. The CDR3 is made up of 14 amino acids. This chain's CDR3 is CASSDTAASYEQYF. The CDR3 coding sequence is TGTGCCAGCAGTGACACAGCGGCCTCCTACGAGCAGTACTTC.

Note on this clone: Other DNA sequences in this specimen translate into the identical CDR3. The chain employs TRBV6-5 and TRBJ1-2; maybe TRBD1 (5 bases). The CDR3 length is 15 residues. Germline V gives CDR1 MNHEY, CDR2 SVGAGI. The V end was cut by 0 bases, the J end by 1 base, with 9 bases between. CDR3 sequence: CASSYSGTGNYGYTF. The CDR3 DNA is TGTGCCAGCAGTTACTCGGGGACTGGTAACTATGGCTACACCTTC.

The chain employs TRBV7-6 and TRBJ1-1; tentative D call: TRBD1 (6 bases). This CDR3 spans 15 amino acids. V dropped 5 bases and J dropped 5 bases, with 18 bases sitting between them. In germline, CDR1 is SGHVS, CDR2 FNYEAQ. Here the CDR3 reads CASSARRGQRTEAFF. Written as DNA, the CDR3 is TGTGCCAGCAGCGCCCGACGGGGGCAGCGGACTGAAGCTTTCTTT. The full variable domain, completed using reference TRBV7-6 and TRBJ1-1, is GAGVSQSPRYKVTKRGQDVALRCDPISGHVSLYWYRQALGQGPEFLTYFNYEAQQDKSGLPNDRFSAERPEGSISTLTIQRTEQRDSAMYRCASSARRGQRTEAFFGQGTRLTVV.

V and J are TRBV7-9 and TRBJ2-6; unclear D gene. Germline V lookup: CDR1 SEHNR, CDR2 FQNEAQ (reference sequence). Trimming left V 2 bases short and J 2 bases short, with 10 bases between. This CDR3 spans 16 amino acids. The CDR3 loop is CASSLYWVTGANVLTF. The CDR3 DNA is TGTGCCAGCAGCTTATACTGGGTGACTGGGGCCAACGTCCTGACTTTC. The full variable domain, completed using reference TRBV7-9 and TRBJ2-6, is DTGVSQNPRHKITKRGQNVTFRCDPISEHNRLYWYRQTLGQGPEFLTYFQNEAQLEKSRLLSDRFSAERPKGSFSTLEIQRTEQGDSAMYLCASSLYWVTGANVLTFGAGSRLTVL.

The rearrangement joins TRBV19 to TRBJ2-4; D is uncertain. The germline V and J ends were trimmed by 0 bases and 0 bases, with 24 bases remaining between them. This CDR3 is built from 21 residues. Germline V gives CDR1 LNHDA, CDR2 SQIVND (reference sequence). CDR3 in DNA: TGTGCCAGTAGTATAGAACGTACACTTACGGCAGTTCCTGTAGCCAAAAACATTCAGTACTTC. Translation gives CASSIERTLTAVPVAKNIQYF.

J is TRBJ1-1 and V is TRBV6-5; D is perhaps TRBD1 (5 bases). The CDR3 length is 13 residues. From germline, CDR1 is MNHEY and CDR2 SVGAGI. Trimming took off 5 bases at V and 2 bases at J, with 9 bases between the two ends. CDR3 sequence: CASSPGSNTEAFF. The CDR3 DNA reads TGTGCCAGCAGTCCAGGGAGTAACACTGAAGCTTTCTTT.

The chain couples TRBV6-7 to TRBJ1-4; 7 bases match TRBD1. TRBV6-7 is filed as an ORF, its function uncertain. This CDR3 is built from 17 residues. Trimming cost V 6 bases and J 3 bases; bases outside gene matches: 13. The DNA for the CDR3 is TGTGCCAGCAGCTGTAAGGGACAGCCGGAGGCTAATGAAAAACTGTTTTTT. Protein product: CASSCKGQPEANEKLFF.